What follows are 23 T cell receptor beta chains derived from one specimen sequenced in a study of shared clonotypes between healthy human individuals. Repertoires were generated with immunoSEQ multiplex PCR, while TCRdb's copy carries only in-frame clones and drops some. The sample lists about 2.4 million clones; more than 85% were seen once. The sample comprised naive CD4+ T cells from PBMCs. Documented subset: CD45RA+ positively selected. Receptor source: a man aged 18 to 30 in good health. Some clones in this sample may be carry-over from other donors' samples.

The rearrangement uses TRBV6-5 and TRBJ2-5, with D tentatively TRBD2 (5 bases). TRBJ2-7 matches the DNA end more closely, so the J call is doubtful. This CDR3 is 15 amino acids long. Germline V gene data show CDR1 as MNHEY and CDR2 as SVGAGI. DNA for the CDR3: TGTGCCAGCAGTTACTTCGTCGGAGGCACCTACGAGCAGTACTTC. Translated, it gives CASSYFVGGTYEQYF.

CDR3: CASSPTDPGGEQYF. Here the CDR3 DNA reads TGCGCCAGCAGCCCGACGGACCCAGGGGGCGAGCAGTACTTC. The rearrangement links TRBV5-1 to TRBJ2-7, with TRBD1 matching over 7 bases. V gave up 4 bases and J gave up 6 bases; unmatched junction bases: 10. CDR1 and CDR2 (germline): SGHRS, YFSETQ. This CDR3 is 14 amino acids long.

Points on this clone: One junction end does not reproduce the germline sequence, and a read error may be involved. The CDR3 here is CASSPWGSGNPGELFF. CDR3 nucleotides: TGTGCCAGCAGCCCCTGGGGTAGCGGGAACCCCGGGGAGCTGTTTTTT. J is TRBJ2-2 and V is TRBV7-8, with TRBD2 matching 8 bases. The CDR3 runs 16 residues. CDR1 is SGHVS and CDR2 is FQNEAQ in the germline V gene. Full variable domain (rest looked up from reference TRBV7-8 and TRBJ2-2): GAGVSQSPRYKVAKRGQDVALRCDPISGHVSLFWYQQALGQGPEFLTYFQNEAQLDKSGLPSDRFFAERPEGSVSTLKIQRTQQEDSAVYLCASSPWGSGNPGELFFGEGSRLTVL.

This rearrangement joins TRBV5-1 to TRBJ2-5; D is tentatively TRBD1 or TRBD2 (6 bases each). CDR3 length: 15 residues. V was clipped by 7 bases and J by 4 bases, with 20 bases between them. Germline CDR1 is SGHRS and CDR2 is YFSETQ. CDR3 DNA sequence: TGCGCCAGCGCAAACAGGGAAGGGGGGTCAGAGACCCAGTACTTC. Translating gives CASANREGGSETQYF.

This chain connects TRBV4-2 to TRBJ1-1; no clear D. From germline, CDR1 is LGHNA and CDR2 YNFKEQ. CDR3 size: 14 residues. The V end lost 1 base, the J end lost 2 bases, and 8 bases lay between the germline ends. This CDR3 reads CASSQVTSNTEAFF. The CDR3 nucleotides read TGTGCCAGCAGCCAAGTTACGTCCAACACTGAAGCTTTCTTT.

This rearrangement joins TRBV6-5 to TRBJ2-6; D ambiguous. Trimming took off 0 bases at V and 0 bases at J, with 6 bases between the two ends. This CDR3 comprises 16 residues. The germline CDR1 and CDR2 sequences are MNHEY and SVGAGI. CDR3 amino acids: CASSYSDASGANVLTF. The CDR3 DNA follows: TGTGCCAGCAGTTACTCGGACGCCTCTGGGGCCAACGTCCTGACTTTC.

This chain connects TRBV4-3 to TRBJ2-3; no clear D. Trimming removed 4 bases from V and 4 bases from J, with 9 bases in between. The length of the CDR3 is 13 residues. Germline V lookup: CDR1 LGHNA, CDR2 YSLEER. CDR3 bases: TGCGCCAGCAGCCCTCGATTTTCAGATACGCAGTATTTT. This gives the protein CASSPRFSDTQYF.

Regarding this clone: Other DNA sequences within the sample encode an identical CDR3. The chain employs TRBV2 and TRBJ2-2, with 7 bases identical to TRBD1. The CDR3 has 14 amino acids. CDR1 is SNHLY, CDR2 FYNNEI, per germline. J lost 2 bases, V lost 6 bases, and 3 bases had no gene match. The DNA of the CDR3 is TGTGCCAGCAGAAGACAGGGAAACACCGGGGAGCTGTTTTTT. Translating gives CASRRQGNTGELFF.

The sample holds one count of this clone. CDR3 nucleotide sequence: TGTGCCAGCTCACCGTCCGGGACACCGAATGAAAAACTGTTTTTT. Encoded protein: CASSPSGTPNEKLFF. This chain uses TRBV18 with TRBJ1-4; D might be TRBD1 (6 bases). V was cut by 3 bases and J by 5 bases, with 13 bases left in between. Per germline, CDR1 KGHSH and CDR2 LQKENI. This CDR3 spans 15 amino acids.

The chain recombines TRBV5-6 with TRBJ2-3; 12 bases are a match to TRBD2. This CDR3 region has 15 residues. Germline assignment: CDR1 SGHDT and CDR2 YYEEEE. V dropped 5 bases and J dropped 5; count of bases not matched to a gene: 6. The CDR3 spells CASRWRGLAGDTQYF. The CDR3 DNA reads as TGTGCCAGCAGGTGGAGGGGACTAGCGGGAGATACGCAGTATTTT.

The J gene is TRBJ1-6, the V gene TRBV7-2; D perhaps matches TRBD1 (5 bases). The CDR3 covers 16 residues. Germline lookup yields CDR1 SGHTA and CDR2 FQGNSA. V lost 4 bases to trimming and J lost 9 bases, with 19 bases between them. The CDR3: CASSSRVGAFSSPLHF. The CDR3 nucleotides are TGTGCCAGCAGCTCCCGGGTCGGGGCGTTCAGTTCACCCCTCCACTTT.

CDR3 coding DNA: TGTGCCAGCAGCCAGACTAGCGGGAGTTATGGTGAGCAGTACTTC. This translates into CASSQTSGSYGEQYF. The chain carries TRBV6-6 and TRBJ2-7, with 12 bases aligning to TRBD2. The V gene end was trimmed by 6 bases and the J gene end by 7 bases; junction bases not matched to a gene: 10. This CDR3 contains 15 residues. In germline, CDR1 is MNHNY, CDR2 SVGAGI (reference sequence).

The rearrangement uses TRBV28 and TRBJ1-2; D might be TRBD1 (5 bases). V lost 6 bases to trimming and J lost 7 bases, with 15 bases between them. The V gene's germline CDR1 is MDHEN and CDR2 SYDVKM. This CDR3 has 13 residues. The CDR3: CASSYTRGAGYTF. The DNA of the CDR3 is TGTGCCAGCAGCTATACCCGGGGCGCTGGCTACACCTTC.

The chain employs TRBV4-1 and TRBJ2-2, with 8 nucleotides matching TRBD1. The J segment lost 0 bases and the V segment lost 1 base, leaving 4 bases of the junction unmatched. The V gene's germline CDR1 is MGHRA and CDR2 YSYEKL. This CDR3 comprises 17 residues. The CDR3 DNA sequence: TGCGCCAGCAGCCAAGGGAACAGGGGGGCGAACACCGGGGAGCTGTTTTTT. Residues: CASSQGNRGANTGELFF.

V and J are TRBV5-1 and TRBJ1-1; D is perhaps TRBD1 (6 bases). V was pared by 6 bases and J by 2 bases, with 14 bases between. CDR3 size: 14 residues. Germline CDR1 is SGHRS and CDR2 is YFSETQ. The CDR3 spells CASTQTGSNTEAFF. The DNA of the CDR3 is TGCGCCAGCACACAGACAGGCTCAAACACTGAAGCTTTCTTT.

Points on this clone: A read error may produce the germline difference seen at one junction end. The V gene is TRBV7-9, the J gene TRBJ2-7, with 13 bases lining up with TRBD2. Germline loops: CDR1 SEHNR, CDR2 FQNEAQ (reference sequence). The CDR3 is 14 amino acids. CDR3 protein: CASSSGLAGSHGHF. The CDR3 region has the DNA TGTGCCAGCAGCTCGGGACTAGCGGGGAGCCACGGGCACTTC.

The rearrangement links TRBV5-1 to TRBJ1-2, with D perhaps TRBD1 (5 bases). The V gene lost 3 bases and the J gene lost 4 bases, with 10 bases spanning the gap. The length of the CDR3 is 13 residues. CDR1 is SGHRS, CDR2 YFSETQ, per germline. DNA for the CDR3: TGCGCCAGCAGCTCCTCGGGGACCTATGGCTACACCTTC. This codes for CASSSSGTYGYTF.

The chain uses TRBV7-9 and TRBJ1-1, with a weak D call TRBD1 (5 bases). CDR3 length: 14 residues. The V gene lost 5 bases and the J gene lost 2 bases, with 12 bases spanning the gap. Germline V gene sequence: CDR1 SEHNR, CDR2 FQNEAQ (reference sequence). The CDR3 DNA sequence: TGTGCCAGCAGCCCGCGGGGGGAAAACACTGAAGCTTTCTTT. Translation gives CASSPRGENTEAFF.

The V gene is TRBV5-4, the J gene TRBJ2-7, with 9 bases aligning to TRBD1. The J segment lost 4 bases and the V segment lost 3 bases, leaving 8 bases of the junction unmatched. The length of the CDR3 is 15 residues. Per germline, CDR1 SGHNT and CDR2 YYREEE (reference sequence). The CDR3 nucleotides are TGTGCCAGCAGCTATCCGGGACAGGGATTATACGAGCAGTACTTC. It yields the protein CASSYPGQGLYEQYF.

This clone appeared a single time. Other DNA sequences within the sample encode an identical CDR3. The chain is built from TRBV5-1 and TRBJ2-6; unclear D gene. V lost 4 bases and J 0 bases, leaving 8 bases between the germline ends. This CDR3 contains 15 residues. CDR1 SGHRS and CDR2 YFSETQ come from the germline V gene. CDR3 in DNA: TGCGCCAGCAGCCCGCGACCCTCTGGGGCCAACGTCCTGACTTTC. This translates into CASSPRPSGANVLTF.

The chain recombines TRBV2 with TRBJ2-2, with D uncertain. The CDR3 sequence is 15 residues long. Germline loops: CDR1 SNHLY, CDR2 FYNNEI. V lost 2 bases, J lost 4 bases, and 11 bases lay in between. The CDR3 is CASSELGFGTGELFF. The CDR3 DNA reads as TGTGCCAGCAGTGAATTGGGATTCGGCACCGGGGAGCTGTTTTTT. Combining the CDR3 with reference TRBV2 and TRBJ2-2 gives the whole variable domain EPEVTQTPSHQVTQMGQEVILRCVPISNHLYFYWYRQILGQKVEFLVSFYNNEISEKSEIFDDQFSVERPDGSNFTLKIRSTKLEDSAMYFCASSELGFGTGELFFGEGSRLTVL.

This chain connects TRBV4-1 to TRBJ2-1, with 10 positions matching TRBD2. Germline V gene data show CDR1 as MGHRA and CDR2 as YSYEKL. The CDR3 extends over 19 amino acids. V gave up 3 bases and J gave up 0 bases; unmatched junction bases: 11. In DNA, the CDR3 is TGCGCCAGCAGCCACTCGGGACTAGCGTCATTGAGCTCCTACAATGAGCAGTTCTTC. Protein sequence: CASSHSGLASLSSYNEQFF.

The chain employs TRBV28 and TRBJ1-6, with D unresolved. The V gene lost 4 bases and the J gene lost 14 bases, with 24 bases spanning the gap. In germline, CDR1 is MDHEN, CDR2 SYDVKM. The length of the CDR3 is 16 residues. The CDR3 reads CASSSPIQQRGWALHF. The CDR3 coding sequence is TGTGCCAGCAGTTCACCAATCCAACAGCGGGGTTGGGCCCTCCACTTT. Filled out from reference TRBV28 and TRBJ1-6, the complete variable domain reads DVKVTQSSRYLVKRTGEKVFLECVQDMDHENMFWYRQDPGLGLRLIYFSYDVKMKEKGDIPEGYSVSREKKERFSLILESASTNQTSMYLCASSSPIQQRGWALHFGNGTRLTVT.